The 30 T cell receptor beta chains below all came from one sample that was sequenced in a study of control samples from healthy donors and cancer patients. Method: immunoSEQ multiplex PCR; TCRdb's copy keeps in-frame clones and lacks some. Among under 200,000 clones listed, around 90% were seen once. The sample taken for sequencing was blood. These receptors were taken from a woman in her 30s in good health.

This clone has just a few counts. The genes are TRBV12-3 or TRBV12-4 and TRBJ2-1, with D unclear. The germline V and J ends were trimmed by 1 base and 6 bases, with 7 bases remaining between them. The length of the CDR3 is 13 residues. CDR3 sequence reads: CASSLGGFNEQFF. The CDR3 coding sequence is TGTGCCAGCAGTTTAGGGGGTTTCAATGAGCAGTTCTTC.

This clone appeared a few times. CDR3 amino acids: CASSQDWGRAGDTQYF. DNA of the CDR3: TGTGCCAGCAGCCAAGATTGGGGCAGGGCGGGAGATACGCAGTATTTT. The rearrangement uses TRBV3-1 (or the pseudogene TRBV3-2) and TRBJ2-3; D may be TRBD1 or TRBD2 (5 bases each). V shed 0 bases and J shed 5 bases, with 15 bases lying between them. This CDR3 has 16 amino acids. Germline loops: CDR1 LGHDT, CDR2 YNNKEL (reference sequence).

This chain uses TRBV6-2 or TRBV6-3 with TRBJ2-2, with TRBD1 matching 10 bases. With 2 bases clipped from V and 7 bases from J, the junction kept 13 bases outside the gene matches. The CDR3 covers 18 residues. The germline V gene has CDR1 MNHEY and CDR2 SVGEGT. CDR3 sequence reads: CASSYRPRQGAQNGELFF. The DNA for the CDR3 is TGTGCCAGCAGTTACCGTCCGAGACAGGGGGCGCAAAACGGGGAGCTGTTTTTT.

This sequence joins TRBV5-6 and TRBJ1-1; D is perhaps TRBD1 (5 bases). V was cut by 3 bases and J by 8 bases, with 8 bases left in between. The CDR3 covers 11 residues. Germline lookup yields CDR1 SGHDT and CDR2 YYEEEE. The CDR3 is CASSSGVEAFF. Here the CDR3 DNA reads TGTGCCAGCAGCTCGGGGGTCGAAGCTTTCTTT.

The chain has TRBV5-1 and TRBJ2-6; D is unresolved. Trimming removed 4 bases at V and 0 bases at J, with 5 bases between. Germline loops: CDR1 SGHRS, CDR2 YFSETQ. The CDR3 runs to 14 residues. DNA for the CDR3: TGCGCCAGCAGCCCCCTCTCTGGGGCCAACGTCCTGACTTTC. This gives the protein CASSPLSGANVLTF.

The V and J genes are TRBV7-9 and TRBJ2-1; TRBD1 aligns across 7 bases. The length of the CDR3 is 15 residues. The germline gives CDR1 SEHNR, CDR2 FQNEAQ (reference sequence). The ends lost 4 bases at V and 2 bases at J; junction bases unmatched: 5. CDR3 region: CASSYRDSPYNEQFF. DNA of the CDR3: TGTGCCAGCAGCTACCGGGACAGTCCCTACAATGAGCAGTTCTTC.

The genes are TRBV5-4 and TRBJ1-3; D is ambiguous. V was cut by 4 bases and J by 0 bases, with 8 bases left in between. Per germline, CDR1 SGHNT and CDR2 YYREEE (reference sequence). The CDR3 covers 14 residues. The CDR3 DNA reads TGTGCCAGCAGCCCCGGGAGCTCTGGAAACACCATATATTTT. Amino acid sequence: CASSPGSSGNTIYF.

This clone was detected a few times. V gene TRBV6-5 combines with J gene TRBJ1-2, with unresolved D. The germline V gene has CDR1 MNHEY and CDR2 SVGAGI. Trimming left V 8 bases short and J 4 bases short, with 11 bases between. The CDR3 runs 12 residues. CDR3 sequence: CASVEVAYGYTF. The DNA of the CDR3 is TGTGCCAGCGTTGAGGTTGCCTATGGCTACACCTTC.

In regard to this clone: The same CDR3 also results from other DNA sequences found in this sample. CDR3 bases: TGTGCCAGCAGTGACAAGACTAGGACTAGCGGGCAATACTTC. Translated: CASSDKTRTSGQYF. This chain connects TRBV2 to TRBJ2-5; 11 bases match TRBD2. The CDR3 has 14 residues. Germline CDR1 is SNHLY and CDR2 is FYNNEI. Losses at the gene ends were 3 bases for V and 14 bases for J; bases not matched to a gene: 11.

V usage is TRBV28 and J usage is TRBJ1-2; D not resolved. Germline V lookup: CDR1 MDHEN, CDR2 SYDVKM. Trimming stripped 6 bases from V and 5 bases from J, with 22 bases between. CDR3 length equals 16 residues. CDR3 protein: CASSVPVGGERYGYTF. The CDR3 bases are TGTGCCAGCAGCGTCCCGGTGGGTGGCGAGAGGTATGGCTACACCTTC.

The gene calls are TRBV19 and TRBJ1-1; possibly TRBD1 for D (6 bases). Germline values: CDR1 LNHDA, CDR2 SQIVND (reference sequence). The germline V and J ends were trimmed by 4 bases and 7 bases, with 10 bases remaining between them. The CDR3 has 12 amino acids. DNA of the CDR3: TGTGCCAGTAGTAAGGAGGGGGGTGAAGCTTTCTTT. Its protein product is CASSKEGGEAFF.

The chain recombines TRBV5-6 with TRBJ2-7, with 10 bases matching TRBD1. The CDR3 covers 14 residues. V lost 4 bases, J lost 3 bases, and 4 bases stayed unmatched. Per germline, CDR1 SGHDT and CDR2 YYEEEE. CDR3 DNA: TGTGCCAGCAGCCCCGGGACAGGGGTCTACGAGCAGTACTTC. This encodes CASSPGTGVYEQYF. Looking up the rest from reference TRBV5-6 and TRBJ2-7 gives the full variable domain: DAGVTQSPTHLIKTRGQQVTLRCSPKSGHDTVSWYQQALGQGPQFIFQYYEEEERQRGNFPDRFSGHQFPNYSSELNVNALLLGDSALYLCASSPGTGVYEQYFGPGTRLTVT.

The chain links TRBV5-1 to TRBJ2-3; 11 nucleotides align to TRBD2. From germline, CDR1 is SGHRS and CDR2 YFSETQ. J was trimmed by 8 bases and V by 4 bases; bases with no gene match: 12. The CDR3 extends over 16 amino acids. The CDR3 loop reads CASSISGGAGEGTQYF. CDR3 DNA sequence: TGCGCCAGCAGCATTAGCGGGGGGGCCGGCGAAGGTACGCAGTATTTT.

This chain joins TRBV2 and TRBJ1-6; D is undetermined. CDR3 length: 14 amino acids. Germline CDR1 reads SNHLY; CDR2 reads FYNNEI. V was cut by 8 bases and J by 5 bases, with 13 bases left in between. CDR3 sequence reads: CASLVLPDNSPLHF. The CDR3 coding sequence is TGTGCCAGCTTGGTCCTCCCGGATAATTCACCCCTCCACTTT.

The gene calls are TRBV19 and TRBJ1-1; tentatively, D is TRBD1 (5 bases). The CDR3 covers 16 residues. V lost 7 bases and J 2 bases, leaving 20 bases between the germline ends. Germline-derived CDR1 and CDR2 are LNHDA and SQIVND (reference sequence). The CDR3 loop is CASKGLQGGGNTEAFF. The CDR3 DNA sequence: TGTGCCAGTAAGGGACTCCAGGGTGGGGGTAACACTGAAGCTTTCTTT.

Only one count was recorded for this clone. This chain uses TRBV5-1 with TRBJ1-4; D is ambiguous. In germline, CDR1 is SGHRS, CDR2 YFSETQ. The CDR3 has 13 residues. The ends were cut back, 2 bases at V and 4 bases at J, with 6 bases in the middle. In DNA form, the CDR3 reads TGCGCCAGCAGCTTCGTCCTTAATGAAAAACTGTTTTTT. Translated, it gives CASSFVLNEKLFF.

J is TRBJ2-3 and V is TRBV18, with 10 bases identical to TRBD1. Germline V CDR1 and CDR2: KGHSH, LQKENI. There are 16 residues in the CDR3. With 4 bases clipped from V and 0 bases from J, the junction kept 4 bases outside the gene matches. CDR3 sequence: CASSRQGASSTDTQYF. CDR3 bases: TGTGCCAGCTCACGACAGGGGGCGAGTAGCACAGATACGCAGTATTTT.

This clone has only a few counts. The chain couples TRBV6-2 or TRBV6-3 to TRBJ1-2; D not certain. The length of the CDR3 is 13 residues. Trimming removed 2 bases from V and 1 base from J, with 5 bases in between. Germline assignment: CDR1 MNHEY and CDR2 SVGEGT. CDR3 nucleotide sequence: TGTGCCAGCAGTTACAGGGATAACTATGGCTACACCTTC. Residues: CASSYRDNYGYTF.

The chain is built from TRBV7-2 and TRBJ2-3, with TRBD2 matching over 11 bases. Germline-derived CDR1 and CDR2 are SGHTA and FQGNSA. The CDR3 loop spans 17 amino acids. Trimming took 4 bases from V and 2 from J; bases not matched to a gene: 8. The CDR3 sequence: CASSSILAGGFTDTQYF. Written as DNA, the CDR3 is TGTGCCAGCAGCTCGATTCTAGCGGGGGGCTTCACAGATACGCAGTATTTT.

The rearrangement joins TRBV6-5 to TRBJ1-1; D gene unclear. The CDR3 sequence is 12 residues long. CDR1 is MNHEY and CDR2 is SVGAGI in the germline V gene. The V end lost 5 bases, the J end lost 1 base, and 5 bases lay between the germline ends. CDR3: CASSKGNTEAFF. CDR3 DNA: TGTGCCAGCAGTAAGGGGAACACTGAAGCTTTCTTT.

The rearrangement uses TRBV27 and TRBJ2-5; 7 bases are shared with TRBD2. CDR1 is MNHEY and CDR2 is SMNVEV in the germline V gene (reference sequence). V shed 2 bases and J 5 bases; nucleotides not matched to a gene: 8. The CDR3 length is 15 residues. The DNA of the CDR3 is TGTGCCAGCAGTTTACAGAAAGCGGGATTGGAGACCCAGTACTTC. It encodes CASSLQKAGLETQYF.

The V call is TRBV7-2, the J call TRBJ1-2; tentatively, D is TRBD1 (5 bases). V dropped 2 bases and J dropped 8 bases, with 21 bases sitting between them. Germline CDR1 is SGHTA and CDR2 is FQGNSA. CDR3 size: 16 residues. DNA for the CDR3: TGTGCCAGCAGCTTATCGGACCCCACGGGGGGGAACGGCTACACCTTC. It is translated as CASSLSDPTGGNGYTF.

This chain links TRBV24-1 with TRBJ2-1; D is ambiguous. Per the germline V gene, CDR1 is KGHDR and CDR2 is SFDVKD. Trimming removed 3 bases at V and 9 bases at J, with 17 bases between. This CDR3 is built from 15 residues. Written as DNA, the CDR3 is TGTGCCACCAGTGATAGAAACCCGCCCTTCTTTGAGCAGTTCTTC. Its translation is CATSDRNPPFFEQFF.

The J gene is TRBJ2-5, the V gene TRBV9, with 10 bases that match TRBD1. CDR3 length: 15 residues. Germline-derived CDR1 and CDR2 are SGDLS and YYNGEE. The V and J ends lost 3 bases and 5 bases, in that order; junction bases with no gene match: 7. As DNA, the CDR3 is TGTGCCAGCAGCGGAGGGGGACAGGGGAGGGAGACCCAGTACTTC. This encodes CASSGGGQGRETQYF.

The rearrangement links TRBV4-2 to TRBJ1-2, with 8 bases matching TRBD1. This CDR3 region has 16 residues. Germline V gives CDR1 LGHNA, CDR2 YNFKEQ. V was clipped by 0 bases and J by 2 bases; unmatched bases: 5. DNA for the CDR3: TGTGCCAGCAGCCAAGAAGGGACAGGATTAAACTATGGCTACACCTTC. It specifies CASSQEGTGLNYGYTF.

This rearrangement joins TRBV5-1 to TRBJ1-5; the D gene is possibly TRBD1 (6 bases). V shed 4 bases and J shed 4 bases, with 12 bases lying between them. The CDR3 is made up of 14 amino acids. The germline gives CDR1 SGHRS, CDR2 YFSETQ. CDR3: CASSLDSGNQPQHF. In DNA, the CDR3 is TGCGCCAGCAGCCTGGACAGTGGGAATCAGCCCCAGCATTTT.

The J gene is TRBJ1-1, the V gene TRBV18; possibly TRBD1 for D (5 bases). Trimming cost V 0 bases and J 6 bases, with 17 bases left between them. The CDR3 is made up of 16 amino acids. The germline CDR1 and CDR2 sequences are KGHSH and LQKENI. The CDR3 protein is CASSPPGRPGTAEAFF. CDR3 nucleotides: TGTGCCAGCTCACCACCGGGGAGACCAGGGACCGCTGAAGCTTTCTTT.

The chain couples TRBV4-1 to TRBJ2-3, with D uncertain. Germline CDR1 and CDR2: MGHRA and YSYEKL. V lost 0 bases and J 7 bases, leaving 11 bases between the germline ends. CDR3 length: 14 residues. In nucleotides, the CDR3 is TGCGCCAGCAGCCAAGATGTGGGTGTTTATACGCAGTATTTT. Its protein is CASSQDVGVYTQYF.

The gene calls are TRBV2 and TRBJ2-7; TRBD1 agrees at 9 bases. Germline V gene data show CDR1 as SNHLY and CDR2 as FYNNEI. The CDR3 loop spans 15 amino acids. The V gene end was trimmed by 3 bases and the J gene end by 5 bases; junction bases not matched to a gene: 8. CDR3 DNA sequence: TGTGCCAGCAGTGAGTTCGGACAGGGGAAAGACGAGCAGTACTTC. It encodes CASSEFGQGKDEQYF.

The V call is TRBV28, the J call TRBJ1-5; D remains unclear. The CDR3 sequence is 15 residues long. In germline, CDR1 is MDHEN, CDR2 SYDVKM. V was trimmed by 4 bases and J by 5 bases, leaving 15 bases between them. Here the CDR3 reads CASSSGKVMYQPQHF. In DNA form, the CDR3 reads TGTGCCAGCAGTTCCGGGAAGGTTATGTATCAGCCCCAGCATTTT.